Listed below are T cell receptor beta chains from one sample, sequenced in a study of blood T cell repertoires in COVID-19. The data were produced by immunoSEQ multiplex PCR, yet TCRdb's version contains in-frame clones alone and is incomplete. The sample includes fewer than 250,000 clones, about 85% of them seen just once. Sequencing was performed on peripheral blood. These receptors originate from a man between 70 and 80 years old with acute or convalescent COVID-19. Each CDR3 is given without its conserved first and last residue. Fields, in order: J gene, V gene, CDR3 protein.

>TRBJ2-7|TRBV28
ASSLGGLAGSYEQY
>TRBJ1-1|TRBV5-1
ASSPSRELQAF
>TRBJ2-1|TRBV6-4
ASSADSGSQNEQF
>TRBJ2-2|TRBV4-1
ASSPREVKGTGELF
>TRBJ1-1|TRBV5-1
ASNNRETDSNTEAF
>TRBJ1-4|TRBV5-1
ASSGPGGAGEKLF
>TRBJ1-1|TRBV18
ASSPQRAEAF
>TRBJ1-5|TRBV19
ASSDRYSNQPQH
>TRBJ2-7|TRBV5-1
ASSFEQGTYEQY
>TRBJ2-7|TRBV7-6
ASSARQPAKRRGEQY
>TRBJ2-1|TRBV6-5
ASRAGSSYNEQF
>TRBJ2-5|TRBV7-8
ASSLVEADRVGKETQY
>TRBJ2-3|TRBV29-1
STGTDTDTQY
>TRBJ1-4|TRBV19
ASSLLGRGTTNEKLF
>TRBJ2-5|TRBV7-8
ASSNPRGSGSRQETQY
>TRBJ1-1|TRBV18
ASSLGLVNTEAF
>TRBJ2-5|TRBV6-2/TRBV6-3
ASSRQETQY
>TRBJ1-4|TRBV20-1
SASVAGRRANEKLF
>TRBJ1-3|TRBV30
AWADRVSGNTIY